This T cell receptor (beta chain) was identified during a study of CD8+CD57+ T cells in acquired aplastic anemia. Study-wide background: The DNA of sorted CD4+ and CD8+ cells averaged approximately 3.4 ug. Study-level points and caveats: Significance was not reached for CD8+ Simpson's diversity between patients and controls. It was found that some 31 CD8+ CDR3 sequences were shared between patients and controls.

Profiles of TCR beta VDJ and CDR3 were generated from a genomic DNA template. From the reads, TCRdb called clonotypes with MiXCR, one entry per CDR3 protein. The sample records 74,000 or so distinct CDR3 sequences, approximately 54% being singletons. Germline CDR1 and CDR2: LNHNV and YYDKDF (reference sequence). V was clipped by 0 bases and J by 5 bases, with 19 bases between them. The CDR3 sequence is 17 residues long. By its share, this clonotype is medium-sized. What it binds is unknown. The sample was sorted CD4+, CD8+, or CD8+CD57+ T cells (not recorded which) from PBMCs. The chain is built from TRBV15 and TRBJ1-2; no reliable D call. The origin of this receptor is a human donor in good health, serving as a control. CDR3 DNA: TGTGCCACCAGCAGAGATACAATTGAAGGACGGATTTATGGCTACACCTTC. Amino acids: CATSRDTIEGRIYGYTF.